This T cell receptor (beta chain) derives from a study of T-cell memory formation after mild COVID-19. There are a few counts of this clonotype. CDR1 is SGHTA, CDR2 FQGNSA, per germline. V was cut by 1 base and J by 2 bases, with 12 bases left in between. CDR3 size: 15 residues. One entry per CDR3 protein, called by TCRdb with MiXCR from the 5' RACE reads. The data show 550,000 to 700,000 distinct CDR3 sequences, 15% to 20% seen once. Sequenced: PBMCs or a T cell subset sorted from them (not recorded which). The chain has TRBV7-2 and TRBJ2-7; D unresolved. The receptor's source is an adult woman who had mild COVID-19 (a few samples of this study predate the infection). Cell type and time point are not known. CDR3 nucleotides: TGTGCCAGCAGCTTAGGCCGGCACCCTCCCTACGAGCAGTACTTC. Protein: CASSLGRHPPYEQYF.